Following are 22 T cell receptor beta chains from one sample sequenced in a study of T-cell memory formation after mild COVID-19. Each CDR3 protein is one row after TCRdb ran MiXCR on the 5' RACE reads. Among almost 350,000 distinct CDR3 sequences, 20% to 25% were seen once, and the ten largest hold 21%. The sample consisted of PBMCs or a T cell subset sorted from them (not recorded which). The receptors here all came from a man between 18 and 29 years old who had mild COVID-19 (a few samples of this study predate the infection). Cell type and time point are not known.

The V call is TRBV20-1, the J call TRBJ1-4; D might be TRBD1 (6 bases). Between the trimmed V and J ends, which lost 4 bases and 5 bases, there was a span of 11 bases. Germline-derived CDR1 and CDR2 are DFQATT and SNEGSKA (reference sequence). The CDR3 runs to 13 residues. The CDR3 is CSAKDRVNEKLFF. The CDR3 region has the DNA TGCAGTGCTAAGGACAGAGTAAATGAAAAACTGTTTTTT.

The V call is TRBV19, the J call TRBJ2-7, with TRBD1 matching 8 bases. Unmatched junction bases numbered 2, after V lost 5 bases and J lost 2 bases. Germline lookup yields CDR1 LNHDA and CDR2 SQIVND (reference sequence). This CDR3 is 13 amino acids long. CDR3 in DNA: TGTGCCAGTAGTGCGGACAGGGCCTACGAGCAGTACTTC. Translating gives CASSADRAYEQYF.

This clonotype was picked up a small number of times. V and J are TRBV20-1 and TRBJ2-1; D remains ambiguous. Trimming pared 5 bases from V and 5 bases from J, leaving 10 bases between. This CDR3 spans 12 amino acids. CDR1 DFQATT and CDR2 SNEGSKA come from the germline V gene (reference sequence). In nucleotides, the CDR3 is TGCAGTGCTTGGCTGAGGAACAATGAGCAGTTCTTC. This encodes CSAWLRNNEQFF.

The chain links TRBV20-1 to TRBJ2-3; 9 bases match TRBD2. Unmatched junction bases numbered 10, after V lost 0 bases and J lost 6 bases. The CDR3 is 16 amino acids. The V gene's germline CDR1 is DFQATT and CDR2 SNEGSKA (reference sequence). The CDR3 loop is CSARDPPSGDHDTQYF. The CDR3 DNA sequence: TGCAGTGCTAGAGATCCCCCTAGCGGGGATCACGATACGCAGTATTTT.

The chain is built from TRBV7-9 and TRBJ2-1; D assignment may be TRBD1 or TRBD2 (6 bases each). Germline CDR1 reads SEHNR; CDR2 reads FQNEAQ (reference sequence). The length of the CDR3 is 15 residues. The V gene lost 1 base and the J gene lost 7 bases, with 14 bases spanning the gap. CDR3 coding DNA: TGTGCCAGCAGCTTAGTCCCAGGGGCGGGGAATGAGCAGTTCTTC. This translates into CASSLVPGAGNEQFF.

This clonotype was recorded only once. The rearrangement joins TRBV27 to TRBJ2-7; D uncertain. CDR1 is MNHEY and CDR2 is SMNVEV in the germline V gene (reference sequence). V was cut by 5 bases and J by 3 bases, with 17 bases left in between. This CDR3 spans 15 amino acids. The CDR3 DNA reads TGTGCCAGCAGTCCTACAGCGAATATATTCTACGAGCAGTACTTC. Amino acids: CASSPTANIFYEQYF.

The chain is built from TRBV5-1 and TRBJ2-7; D unresolved. Between the trimmed V and J ends, which lost 8 bases and 6 bases, there was a span of 6 bases. This CDR3 is built from 9 residues. The germline CDR1 and CDR2 sequences are SGHRS and YFSETQ. The CDR3 bases are TGCGCCAGTAGGGTCGAGCAGTACTTC. Encoded protein: CASRVEQYF.

There are many counts of this clonotype. At one end, the junction sequence differs from germline, possibly due to a read error. This chain links TRBV5-1 with TRBJ2-2; D gene ambiguous. Germline V lookup: CDR1 SGHRS, CDR2 YFSETQ. This CDR3 spans 12 amino acids. This CDR3 reads CASSLNSGELFF. The DNA for the CDR3 is TGTGCCAGCAGCCTCAACTCCGGGGAGCTGTTTTTT.

This clonotype has a handful of counts. This chain links TRBV7-2 with TRBJ1-6; D ambiguous. The CDR3 loop spans 17 amino acids. Germline V gene lookup returns CDR1 SGHTA and CDR2 FQGNSA. V was trimmed by 0 bases and J by 9 bases, leaving 18 bases between them. The CDR3 reads CASSLAPGHESGSPLHF. CDR3 in DNA: TGTGCCAGCAGCTTAGCCCCTGGTCACGAATCCGGTTCACCCCTCCACTTT.

This clonotype has just a few counts. J is TRBJ1-1 and V is TRBV20-1; D is unresolved. Germline V gene lookup returns CDR1 DFQATT and CDR2 SNEGSKA (reference sequence). The CDR3 is made up of 13 amino acids. CDR3 sequence: CSQRRELGTEAFF. In nucleotides, the CDR3 is TGCAGCCAGCGGCGGGAATTGGGCACTGAAGCTTTCTTT.

This clonotype was found many times. The chain joins TRBV7-6 to TRBJ1-5; TRBD1 might be the D (6 bases). This CDR3 is 15 amino acids long. The germline CDR1 and CDR2 sequences are SGHVS and FNYEAQ. The V end was cut by 2 bases, the J end by 3 bases, with 11 bases between. CDR3 sequence reads: CASSLQSGVNQPQHF. The CDR3 nucleotides read TGTGCCAGCAGCTTACAATCAGGGGTCAATCAGCCCCAGCATTTT.

This clonotype was found a few times. The rearrangement joins TRBV7-8 to TRBJ2-1, with D perhaps being TRBD1 or TRBD2 (6 bases each). CDR1 and CDR2 from the germline V gene are SGHVS and FQNEAQ. The CDR3 has 15 residues. The germline V and J ends were trimmed by 1 base and 6 bases, with 13 bases remaining between them. The CDR3 here is CASSLDGGFSNEQFF. The CDR3 DNA follows: TGTGCCAGCAGCTTAGACGGGGGCTTCTCCAATGAGCAGTTCTTC.

A few counts support this clonotype. The J gene is TRBJ2-3, the V gene TRBV29-1, with no clear D. V was pared by 4 bases and J by 0 bases, with 5 bases between. CDR3 length: 12 residues. The V gene's germline CDR1 is SQVTM and CDR2 ANQGSEA. CDR3 DNA sequence: TGCAGCGTTGTGGAGAGCACAGATACGCAGTATTTT. Translation gives CSVVESTDTQYF.

This clonotype was detected only a few times. This chain uses TRBV6-5 with TRBJ2-7; 7 bases agree with TRBD1. In germline, CDR1 is MNHEY, CDR2 SVGAGI. V trimming: 6 bases; J trimming: 4 bases; junction bases outside the gene matches: 15. The CDR3 has 16 amino acids. The CDR3 DNA follows: TGTGCCAGCAGAATAGGGGGCCTCGGGGTGTTGTACGAGCAGTACTTC. Protein product: CASRIGGLGVLYEQYF.

This clonotype was counted only a few times. This chain uses TRBV5-5 with TRBJ2-1; 10 nucleotides match TRBD1. V lost 9 bases and J lost 7; bases outside the gene matches: 7. Per germline, CDR1 SGHKS and CDR2 YYEKEE (reference sequence). This CDR3 has 13 amino acids. The CDR3 coding sequence is TGTGCCACCGGACAGGGGGGGCAAAATGAGCAGTTCTTC. This codes for CATGQGGQNEQFF. Full variable domain (remainder filled in from reference TRBV5-5 and TRBJ2-1): DAGVTQSPTHLIKTRGQQVTLRCSPISGHKSVSWYQQVLGQGPQFIFQYYEKEERGRGNFPDRFSARQFPNYSSELNVNALLLGDSALYLCATGQGGQNEQFFGPGTRLTVL.

This clonotype was seen a handful of times. The chain links TRBV9 to TRBJ2-1; TRBD1 aligns across 11 bases. Trimming took 3 bases from V and 0 from J; bases not matched to a gene: 2. Germline V CDR1 and CDR2: SGDLS, YYNGEE. The CDR3 is 16 amino acids. CDR3 loop: CASSGGQGGSYNEQFF. CDR3 coding DNA: TGTGCCAGCAGCGGGGGACAGGGGGGCTCCTACAATGAGCAGTTCTTC.

Ten or more counts support this clonotype. The rearrangement links TRBV5-1 to TRBJ2-1, with 7 bases that match TRBD1. The CDR3 loop spans 16 amino acids. V trimming: 4 bases; J trimming: 4 bases; junction bases outside the gene matches: 11. Germline loops: CDR1 SGHRS, CDR2 YFSETQ. CDR3 nucleotide sequence: TGCGCCAGCAGCAACCGAAGACAGGGTTTTTACAATGAGCAGTTCTTC. Translating it yields CASSNRRQGFYNEQFF.

V and J are TRBV20-1 and TRBJ1-2, with 7 nucleotides matching TRBD1. CDR1 is DFQATT, CDR2 SNEGSKA, per germline (reference sequence). Trimming removed 3 bases from V and 3 bases from J; junction bases left unmatched: 10. The CDR3 is 15 amino acids. CDR3 sequence (DNA): TGCAGTGCTAGTTCTGTGAGCAGGGGGTACTATGGCTACACCTTC. This gives the protein CSASSVSRGYYGYTF.

V is TRBV7-9 and J is TRBJ2-7; 9 bases line up with TRBD1. V shed 4 bases, J shed 3 bases, and the junction held 4 bases outside the gene matches. There are 14 residues in the CDR3. Germline CDR1 is SEHNR and CDR2 is FQNEAQ (reference sequence). The CDR3 bases are TGTGCCAGCAGCTCCCGACAGGGGGTCTACGAGCAGTACTTC. Its protein product is CASSSRQGVYEQYF.

This sequence joins TRBV6-1 and TRBJ1-2, with D perhaps TRBD1 (5 bases). The CDR3 covers 19 residues. Between the trimmed V and J ends, which lost 3 bases and 1 base, there was a span of 24 bases. Germline V lookup: CDR1 MNHNS, CDR2 SASEGT. The CDR3 loop reads CASSDGPGRMLMGNYGYTF. CDR3 nucleotides: TGTGCCAGCAGTGATGGCCCGGGACGCATGCTAATGGGTAACTATGGCTACACCTTC.

This clonotype was detected ten times or more. The chain couples TRBV7-3 to TRBJ2-3; D call uncertain. Looked up from germline, CDR1 is SGHTA and CDR2 is FQGTGA. V was clipped by 2 bases and J by 2 bases, with 5 bases between them. CDR3 length: 13 residues. In DNA, the CDR3 is TGTGCCAGCAGCTTACTAAACACAGATACGCAGTATTTT. Its translation: CASSLLNTDTQYF.

This clonotype came up a few times. The rearrangement uses TRBV5-1 and TRBJ2-6; D gene uncertain. Germline V lookup: CDR1 SGHRS, CDR2 YFSETQ. The CDR3 runs 15 residues. V was pared by 2 bases and J by 2 bases, with 8 bases between. In nucleotides, the CDR3 is TGCGCCAGCAGCTTCATGGGGACTGGGGCCAACGTCCTGACTTTC. Translated, it gives CASSFMGTGANVLTF.